In this sample, the clone carrying this T cell receptor beta chain turned up once. The antigen remains undetermined. Trimming took 1 base from V and 6 from J, leaving 13 bases between them. CDR1 and CDR2 from the germline V gene are LNHDA and SQIVND (reference sequence). The CDR3 is made up of 15 amino acids. The source of the sample is a study of a mutant IDH1 vaccine in newly diagnosed glioma. Study background: The treated population exhibited a male proportion of roughly 60%, a female proportion of roughly 38%, and a mean age of 40.4 years.

The time point was: week 47, end of study. Doses comprised 300 ug of mutant IDH1 20-mer peptide each, plus topical imiquimod. During weeks 1, 3, 5, 7, 11, 15, 19 and 23, patients received eight vaccinations. Each donor presented with a new WHO grade 3 or 4 astrocytoma that tested IDH1-mutant and showed ATRX loss. Sequenced by immunoSEQ multiplex PCR; TCRdb stores in-frame clones only, minus some. The repertoire holds 45,000 to 65,000 clones, with roughly 61% as singletons. General study results and limits: Among all patients, vaccine-induced immune responses occurred in approximately 94%.

Specimen: peripheral blood mononuclear cells (PBMCs), collected from a glioma patient whose treatment included an IDH1 peptide vaccine. This TCR was sampled from a middle-aged man with glioma. Some clones in this sample may be carry-over from other donors' samples. The chain recombines TRBV19 with TRBJ1-5; a weak D match, TRBD1 (6 bases). Here the CDR3 DNA reads TGTGCCAGTAGTATAGGGGCGGCAGGGGCTCAGCCCCAGCATTTT. Its protein is CASSIGAAGAQPQHF.